This T cell receptor beta chain is drawn from a study of vaccination and CD4 T cells after COVID-19. Treatment noted: roughly 10-day PBMC culture with coronavirus spike peptide pools or control peptides (ViraFEST assay). CD4+ T lymphocytes from the unexposed donor were collected before the COVID-19 pandemic (2011-2018). This CDR3 contains 12 residues. Germline assignment: CDR1 GTSNPN and CDR2 SVGIG (reference sequence). V was shortened by 0 bases and J by 5 bases, with 8 bases between the two germline ends. As to this clonotype: Its specificity is unknown.

The Oncomine TCR Beta short-read assay generated sequence data from the DNA of cultured CD4+ T cells. From CD4+ T cells that had been cultured, genomic DNA was extracted. TCRdb re-called the PCR reads through MiXCR, storing one row per CDR3 protein. The data show 12,000 or so distinct CDR3 sequences, roughly 28% seen once. Material: CD4+ T cells from blood, cultured in vitro. This receptor was obtained from a human donor in good health. The chain couples TRBV30 to TRBJ2-7; no firm D call. DNA of the CDR3: TGTGCCTGGAGTGTACTGGGTCACGAGCAGTACTTC. Its translation: CAWSVLGHEQYF.